A single sample is the source of the 25 T cell receptor beta chains below, sequenced in a study of monozygotic twins with inflammatory bowel disease. Reprocessing the 5' RACE reads, TCRdb reports a single entry for every CDR3 protein and omits DNA. The ten top clones account for around 7%, within a sample of approximately 85,000 distinct CDR3 sequences. The sample taken for sequencing was blood. These receptors were collected from a human donor with ulcerative colitis or Crohn's disease, or a healthy co-twin of an affected twin (not recorded which).

The chain employs TRBV5-1 and TRBJ1-6; TCRdb outputs TRBD1, but without DNA this stays unchecked. The germline CDR1 and CDR2 sequences are SGHRS and YFSETQ. The length of the CDR3 is 16 residues. CDR3 region: CASRDSGPGNYSPLHF.

CDR3 protein: CASSTRQTNEKLFF. V usage is TRBV19 and J usage is TRBJ1-4; TCRdb's D gene call, TRBD1, goes unchecked for lack of DNA. CDR1 is LNHDA, CDR2 SQIVND, per germline (reference sequence). CDR3 length: 14 residues.

The rearrangement uses TRBV2 and TRBJ1-2; TCRdb outputs TRBD1, but without DNA this stays unchecked. Germline V gene data show CDR1 as SNHLY and CDR2 as FYNNEI. The CDR3 is 13 residues long. CDR3 residues: CASSLDRELGNTF.

V gene TRBV28 combines with J gene TRBJ1-2; as DNA is missing, the TRBD1 call by TCRdb cannot be tested. Per germline, CDR1 MDHEN and CDR2 SYDVKM. This CDR3 contains 11 residues. Here the CDR3 reads CASRTGDGYTF.

This sequence joins TRBV18 and TRBJ2-3; the D call from TCRdb, TRBD1, cannot be confirmed without DNA. Germline loops: CDR1 KGHSH, CDR2 LQKENI. This CDR3 has 17 amino acids. CDR3 region: CASSPGPGQPRGDTQYF. Full variable domain (outside the CDR3, taken from reference TRBV18 and TRBJ2-3): NAGVMQNPRHLVRRRGQEARLRCSPMKGHSHVYWYRQLPEEGLKFMVYLQKENIIDESGMPKERFSAEFPKEGPSILRIQQVVRGDSAAYFCASSPGPGQPRGDTQYFGPGTRLTVL.

The genes are TRBV3-1 and TRBJ1-6; TCRdb names TRBD1, which stays unverified in the absence of DNA. Germline V gene lookup returns CDR1 LGHDT and CDR2 YNNKEL (reference sequence). The CDR3 covers 15 residues. CDR3: CASSLRDRYNSPLHF.

The rearrangement joins TRBV20-1 to TRBJ2-7; the D call from TCRdb, TRBD1, cannot be confirmed without DNA. The CDR3 length is 15 residues. Per germline, CDR1 DFQATT and CDR2 SNEGSKA (reference sequence). The CDR3: CSARDAGFGSYEQYF.

V and J are TRBV7-9 and TRBJ2-4. Germline values: CDR1 SEHNR, CDR2 FQNEAQ (reference sequence). There are 16 residues in the CDR3. CDR3 sequence: CASSLALGVAKNIQYF.

The chain couples TRBV20-1 to TRBJ2-3; TCRdb's D call, TRBD1, is unchecked because there is no DNA. The CDR3 extends over 14 amino acids. CDR1 and CDR2 (germline): DFQATT, SNEGSKA (reference sequence). CDR3 region: CSASSGRGLDTQYF.

The CDR3 is CASSRSVGQPQHF. The chain has TRBV18 and TRBJ1-5. The germline CDR1 and CDR2 sequences are KGHSH and LQKENI. This CDR3 is built from 13 residues.

The chain uses TRBV7-9 and TRBJ2-7; checking the TCRdb D call of TRBD1 is not possible without DNA. The CDR3 contains 13 residues. Germline CDR1 is SEHNR and CDR2 is FQNEAQ (reference sequence). The CDR3 reads CASSPWSDYEQYF.

V and J are TRBV7-2 and TRBJ2-5; the TCRdb call, TRBD2, lacks DNA for checking. Germline loops: CDR1 SGHTA, CDR2 FQGNSA. The CDR3 extends over 16 amino acids. CDR3 sequence reads: CASSRQASGGDETQYF.

The rearrangement uses TRBV20-1 and TRBJ1-4; absent DNA, TCRdb's TRBD1 call cannot be checked. Germline lookup yields CDR1 DFQATT and CDR2 SNEGSKA (reference sequence). This CDR3 spans 14 amino acids. CDR3 residues: CSAREGQEAEKLFF.

The rearrangement links TRBV6-5 to TRBJ1-2; TCRdb designates TRBD1, a call that cannot be tested without DNA. The CDR3 has 13 residues. Germline CDR1 reads MNHEY; CDR2 reads SVGAGI. CDR3 loop: CASRIDRSYGYTF.

V gene TRBV7-9 combines with J gene TRBJ2-4; TCRdb selects TRBD1, and the lack of DNA leaves this call unchecked. Germline CDR1 reads SEHNR; CDR2 reads FQNEAQ (reference sequence). The CDR3 covers 12 residues. CDR3: CASSVTGDIQYF.

The V gene is TRBV20-1, the J gene TRBJ2-7; TCRdb gives TRBD1 as the D gene, but with no DNA this cannot be confirmed. The germline gives CDR1 DFQATT, CDR2 SNEGSKA (reference sequence). The CDR3 runs to 11 residues. This chain's CDR3 is CSANRAYEQYF.

The chain combines TRBV10-2 with TRBJ2-7; as DNA is missing, the TRBD2 call by TCRdb cannot be tested. Germline CDR1 and CDR2: WSHSY and SAAADI. The CDR3 sequence is 14 residues long. The CDR3 sequence: CASSGLAAGEEQYF.

The chain recombines TRBV6-5 with TRBJ1-1; TCRdb proposes TRBD1, but this gene call is untestable without DNA. This CDR3 region has 17 residues. The V gene's germline CDR1 is MNHEY and CDR2 SVGAGI. This chain's CDR3 is CASSYTPGLSVNTEAFF.

This chain uses TRBV12-3 or TRBV12-4 with TRBJ2-1; without DNA, the TCRdb call of TRBD1 cannot be checked. This CDR3 spans 15 amino acids. CDR3 in amino acids: CASRLHTTAYNEQIF.

V gene TRBV5-1 combines with J gene TRBJ2-7; TCRdb's D gene call, TRBD1, goes unchecked for lack of DNA. Germline V gene sequence: CDR1 SGHRS, CDR2 YFSETQ. The CDR3 has 14 amino acids. Here the CDR3 reads CASSLVRGPNEQYF. Looking up the rest from reference TRBV5-1 and TRBJ2-7 gives the full variable domain: KAGVTQTPRYLIKTRGQQVTLSCSPISGHRSVSWYQQTPGQGLQFLFEYFSETQRNKGNFPGRFSGRQFSNSRSEMNVSTLELGDSALYLCASSLVRGPNEQYFGPGTRLTVT.

This chain joins TRBV25-1 and TRBJ2-3; the D call of TRBD2 rests on TCRdb alone, since no DNA is present to check it. Per the germline V gene, CDR1 is MGHDK and CDR2 is SYGVNS. CDR3 length: 16 residues. CDR3: CASSELAFASTDTQYF.

The rearrangement joins TRBV5-1 to TRBJ2-1; TCRdb picks TRBD2, but there is no DNA to check that call. The CDR3 is made up of 16 amino acids. The germline gives CDR1 SGHRS, CDR2 YFSETQ. CDR3 in amino acids: CASSSLAGVIYNEQFF.

The V and J genes are TRBV14 and TRBJ1-1; TCRdb's D call, TRBD1, is unchecked because there is no DNA. The CDR3 covers 16 residues. CDR1 is SGHDN, CDR2 FVKESK, per germline. CDR3 region: CASSHRRGRSLNEAFF. The whole variable domain, remainder taken from reference TRBV14 and TRBJ1-1, is EAGVTQFPSHSVIEKGQTVTLRCDPISGHDNLYWYRRVMGKEIKFLLHFVKESKQDESGMPNNRFLAERTGGTYSTLKVQPAELEDSGVYFCASSHRRGRSLNEAFFGQGTRLTVV.

This chain joins TRBV19 and TRBJ2-6. CDR1 is LNHDA and CDR2 is SQIVND in the germline V gene (reference sequence). The CDR3 contains 17 residues. CDR3 region: CASSTQNAATGANVLTF.

The gene calls are TRBV7-9 and TRBJ2-5; TCRdb's assignment of TRBD1 cannot be checked, as there is no DNA. The germline CDR1 and CDR2 sequences are SEHNR and FQNEAQ (reference sequence). The CDR3 totals 14 residues. The CDR3 region is CASGTRDDQETQYF.